Listed below are T cell receptor beta chains from one sample, sequenced in a study of shared clonotypes between healthy human individuals. TCRdb's table, derived via immunoSEQ multiplex PCR, lists solely in-frame clones and lacks some. The sample includes hundreds of thousands of clones, 79% of them seen just once. Sequencing input: PBMCs. Receptors originate from a woman aged 40 to 55 in good health. Some clones in this sample may be carry-over from other donors' samples. CDR3s include the opening cysteine and the closing phenylalanine or tryptophan. A D gene is named only where the DNA matches it firmly. The size field is filled for only some rows; it gives once, few, many or a size class.

V gene	D gene	clone size	J gene	CDR3 protein
TRBV11-2	TRBD1	NA	TRBJ2-7	CASSFDRVPIEQYF
TRBV30	NA	NA	TRBJ1-1	CAWRSGTLGAFF
TRBV28	NA	NA	TRBJ1-5	CASSGAQGYQPQHF
TRBV5-5	NA	NA	TRBJ1-2	CASSYYDGYTF
TRBV5-8	TRBD1	NA	TRBJ2-5	CASSLGGQGLETQYF
TRBV21-1	NA	NA	TRBJ1-2	CASSKRPLYRGRGHGYTF
TRBV10-3	TRBD1	NA	TRBJ2-7	CAIKKGRTGRSYEQYF
TRBV6-1	NA	NA	TRBJ2-5	CASTLPGNQETQYF
TRBV5-8	NA	NA	TRBJ2-1	CASSLGPYHFF
TRBV5-1	TRBD1	few	TRBJ1-2	CASSIQTGGGSYTF
TRBV19	TRBD2	NA	TRBJ2-7	CASSIGPSGIYEQYF
TRBV2	NA	NA	TRBJ1-5	CASSVGAADNQPQHF
TRBV9	TRBD1	NA	TRBJ2-1	CASSVDSGQVFNEQFF
TRBV6-1	TRBD1	NA	TRBJ1-2	CASSPPGQRNYGYTF
TRBV7-6	NA	NA	TRBJ2-5	CASSLDPSRTQYF
TRBV10-2	TRBD2	NA	TRBJ2-5	CARAGTSDF
TRBV7-2	TRBD2	NA	TRBJ2-3	CASSPNLAGGTDTQYF
TRBV9	TRBD2	NA	TRBJ2-1	CASSVVAGGYNEQFF
TRBV25-1	TRBD2	NA	TRBJ2-5	CASSELLAGAETQYF
TRBV28	NA	NA	TRBJ1-3	CASSREARGGSGNTIYF
TRBV5-1	NA	NA	TRBJ2-3	CASSFVGAGTDTQYF
TRBV7-9	TRBD1	NA	TRBJ2-7	CASSSTGGSYEQYF
TRBV5-1	TRBD1	NA	TRBJ2-3	CASTQTGGLRTDTQYF
TRBV13	NA	NA	TRBJ2-5	CASRILDSVGETQYF
TRBV27	TRBD1	NA	TRBJ2-2	CASSTRTGLNTGELFF
TRBV28	NA	NA	TRBJ1-5	CASGGGLNQPQHF
TRBV28	NA	NA	TRBJ1-4	CASSLEGASNEKLFF
TRBV18	TRBD1	NA	TRBJ1-1	CASSPLGTVNTEAFF
TRBV5-1	NA	few	TRBJ2-3	CASSSDRNTDTQYF
TRBV10-3	TRBD1	few	TRBJ1-1	CAIRRDRSYEAFF
TRBV6-5	TRBD1	NA	TRBJ2-7	CASSSRDRGPYEQYF